Detailed here is one TCR beta chain. Its antigen remains unidentified. This CDR3 spans 15 amino acids. From germline, CDR1 is SGHTA and CDR2 FQGNSA. V lost 3 bases, J lost 0 bases, and 10 bases lay in between. The assay was immunoSEQ multiplex PCR, and TCRdb's table has in-frame clones only and misses some. The sample carries around 55,000 clones, approximately 84% recorded once. This sample stems from a study of radiotherapy plus CTLA-4 blockade in lung cancer. Study overall: The study recorded objective responses in about 20% of patients and disease control in about 31%.

Treatment of patients with chemo-refractory metastatic non-small-cell lung cancer consisted of focal radiation plus CTLA-4 blockade with ipilimumab. Study-wide findings and caveats: Expansion of tumor-derived TCR clones was observed in blood after radiotherapy plus ipilimumab.

The V gene is TRBV7-2, the J gene TRBJ2-3; D may be TRBD2 (6 bases). The sequenced sample was peripheral blood, obtained from a patient treated with radiotherapy plus ipilimumab. This sequence was found in a human donor with non-small cell lung cancer whose response to radiotherapy plus ipilimumab could not be evaluated. The CDR3 nucleotides read TGTGCCAGCAGCTTGGGCGGGACTAGCACAGATACGCAGTATTTT. Translation: CASSLGGTSTDTQYF. The whole variable domain, remainder taken from reference TRBV7-2 and TRBJ2-3, is GAGVSQSPSNKVTEKGKDVELRCDPISGHTALYWYRQSLGQGLEFLIYFQGNSAPDKSGLPSDRFSAERTGGSVSTLTIQRTQQEDSAVYLCASSLGGTSTDTQYFGPGTRLTVL.